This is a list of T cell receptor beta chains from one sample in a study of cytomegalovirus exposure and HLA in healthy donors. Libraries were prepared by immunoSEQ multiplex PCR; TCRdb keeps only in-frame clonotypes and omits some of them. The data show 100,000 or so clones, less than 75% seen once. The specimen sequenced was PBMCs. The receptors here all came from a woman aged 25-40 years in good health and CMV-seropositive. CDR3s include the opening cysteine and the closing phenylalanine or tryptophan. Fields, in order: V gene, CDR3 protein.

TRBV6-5,CASSKLYEQYF
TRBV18,CASSPPSRSNYGYTF
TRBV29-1,CSVEDRGNEKLFF
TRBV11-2,CASSGDYDTGELFF
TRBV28,CASHNGISNQPQHF
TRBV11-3,CASSIGQAGNTIYF
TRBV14,CASSQDGGAWGDEQYF
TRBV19,CASQGGNTEAFF
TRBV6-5,CASSYSGAGNIQYF
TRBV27,CASSDEVLGGEQFF
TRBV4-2,CASSQVVSPGNTIYF
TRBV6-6,CASRTRTGIGEQYF
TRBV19,CASSIGRDQAQHF
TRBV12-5,CASGTGDGTDTQYF
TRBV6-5,CASSYKSEQFF
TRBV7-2,CASSPREGVNTEAFF
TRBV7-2,CASTPLVGGLDREQFF
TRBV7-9,CASSAGTDYQPQHF
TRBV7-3,CASSLGTAETQYF
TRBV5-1,CASRQGLNTEAFF
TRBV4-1,CASSPGEGPPREQYF
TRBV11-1,CASSSLLSSYNEQFF
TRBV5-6,CASSSGGITNYGYTF
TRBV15,CATSRGGVGEKLFF
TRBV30,CAWRGQGGEQFF
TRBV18,CASSPPQEAIFYGYTF
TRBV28,CASSGDRVTDTQYF
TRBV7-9,CASSDNYLGTGQNEKLFF
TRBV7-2,CATRSGRHNSPLHF
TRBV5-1,CASSGDRDQQYF
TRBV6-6,CASSFEVEVSEQYF
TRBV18,CASSPLAGSSYNEQFF
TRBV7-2,CASSPLAGSYNEQFF
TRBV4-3,CASSPYRTVFYGYTF
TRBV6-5,CASSYSTGSETQYF
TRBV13,CASSYDRGLGEQFF
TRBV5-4,CASSSTGRSSGGAGQETQYF
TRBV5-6,CASSFQGLSYEQYF
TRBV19,CASSKQGAGELFF
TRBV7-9,CASSLVSFRENTGELFF